The 2 T cell receptor beta chains given below trace back to one sample, sequenced in a study of cytomegalovirus exposure and HLA in healthy donors. The primer mix had 60 Vbeta and 13 Jbeta primers. The assay was immunoSEQ multiplex PCR, and TCRdb's table has in-frame clones only and misses some. The sample carries 90,000 to 120,000 clones, roughly 85% recorded once. Material: PBMCs. These receptors came from a woman aged 40 to 49 in good health and CMV-seronegative.

This clone was observed a few times. The chain recombines TRBV5-6 with TRBJ1-3; TRBD1 matches 7 bases. CDR1 and CDR2 (germline): SGHDT, YYEEEE. V shed 2 bases, J shed 2 bases, and the junction held 10 bases outside the gene matches. The CDR3 extends over 17 amino acids. CDR3 in amino acids: CASSFTRQGTAGNTIYF. The CDR3 DNA follows: TGTGCCAGCAGCTTCACTCGACAGGGAACTGCTGGAAACACCATATATTTT. Filled out from reference TRBV5-6 and TRBJ1-3, the complete variable domain reads DAGVTQSPTHLIKTRGQQVTLRCSPKSGHDTVSWYQQALGQGPQFIFQYYEEEERQRGNFPDRFSGHQFPNYSSELNVNALLLGDSALYLCASSFTRQGTAGNTIYFGEGSWLTVV.

CDR3 nucleotides: TGTGCCAGCAGCTGGGCGCAGGGGGCCACCGGGGAGCTGTTTTTT. This encodes CASSWAQGATGELFF. This sequence joins TRBV11-2 and TRBJ2-2; 8 bases fit TRBD1. The J segment lost 4 bases and the V segment lost 4 bases, leaving 5 bases of the junction unmatched. The CDR3 extends over 15 amino acids. The germline gives CDR1 SGHAT, CDR2 FQNNGV.